This T cell receptor beta chain stems from a study of read filtering for tumor transcriptome and immune sequencing (dated by TCRdb to the early 2020s). Background on the whole study: Of the patients in the cohort, around 17 were male and around 14 were female, and their mean age was around 66 years, with a range of about 40 to 85. TCR-region mapped reads per sample ranged from about 4 to 10.27 million with IR-seq versus only roughly 80 to 1273 with RNA-seq. Whole-transcriptome libraries were prepared with the TruSeq RNA Access Library Prep Kit after DNase treatment. Using the same bone marrow samples, the study compared TCR repertoires obtained by targeted immune repertoire sequencing with those obtained by bulk whole-transcriptome sequencing. By revised international staging, 8 patients were R-ISS I, around 15 were R-ISS II and 7 were R-ISS III. One main goal was a read-filtering strategy for immune repertoire data, in particular deciding whether clonotypes backed by only one read should be removed.

This clonotype was counted at least ten times. No cognate antigen has been identified for it. No base-level quality is on record; no much larger clone is a single base apart. Every patient had bone marrow sampled at the time of active disease. Bone marrow mononuclear cells were isolated by Ficoll-Hypaque density gradient centrifugation. To remove myeloma plasma cells, the cells were labeled with CD138 magnetic microbeads on a MACS separator, and CD138-negative cells were then collected by negative selection. Flow cytometry with CD138 antibodies on an Attune NxT was used to check how pure the isolated cells were. Total RNA was extracted using TRIzol reagent and was quantified on a NanoDrop spectrophotometer. For each patient, the CD138-negative bone marrow sample underwent paired RNA-seq and IR-seq. The CDR3 holds 17 amino acids from the cysteine to the phenylalanine. Kept here is only the CDR3 DNA, which spans 51 bases and is read in frame from base 1. Germline trimming: 1 base from V, 7 bases from J; junction bases outside gene matches: 9. Reading the germline V gene gives CDR1 KGHDR and CDR2 SFDVKD.

Summary of the overall study and its limitations: The sorted CD138-negative fraction was composed of a mixed bone marrow immune population rather than of purified T cells. The correlation between IR-seq and RNA-seq shared clonotype proportions rose when single-read clonotypes were removed. Single-read clonotypes made up about 82% of clonotypes but only around 4% of total reads in IR-seq, compared with roughly 70% of clonotypes and around 45% of reads in RNA-seq. Compared with RNA-seq, IR-seq captured clonotypes at much higher depth and more reliably, and a smaller IR-seq throughput was enough to identify most shared clonotypes.

TCR libraries were constructed from roughly 360 ng RNA using the Immunoverse kit, and molecular barcoded adaptors covering alpha/delta and beta/gamma chains were employed. TCR library preparation used the same RNA that went into transcriptome sequencing. An Illumina HiSeq 4000 with 2 x 150 cycles was used to sequence the TCR libraries. As for the authors' bioinformatics: With MiXCR, TCR reads were aligned to human V, D, J and C references and assembled into CDR3 clonotypes, with quality filtering and error correction included. The tcR package in R was used for analysis of clonotype counts and gene usage diversity. For inspection of raw mapping reads, RNA-seq reads were mapped by STAR aligner version 2.5.3a onto GRCh37 of the human genome. IR-seq fastq files were randomly downsampled with Seqtk 1.3 to test the effect of sequencing depth on detected clonotypes. TCRdb applied fastp at Q25 and MiXCR to the public reads, then kept only in-frame beta chains. Each entry merges the rows of one CDR3 protein and shows their most common DNA and genes. The V and J calls and clone size come from TCRdb's table, not from the authors' own analysis. The sample table shows around 30,000 distinct CDR3 sequences, and less than 20% are seen once. More than 15% of the sample is held by the ten biggest clonotypes.

The chain joins TRBV24-1 to TRBJ2-1; a stretch of 10 junction bases matches TRBD2. The TCR originated in a donor at least 40 years old with multiple myeloma. The source material was a population of CD138-negative cells sorted from bone marrow. The meaning of the sample's cell subset or site label: bone marrow mononuclear cells depleted of CD138+ plasma/myeloma cells by negative magnetic selection. The CDR3 reads as follows: CATSDFPASGSRNEQFF. Here is the DNA: TGTGCCACCAGTGATTTTCCAGCTAGCGGGAGTAGGAATGAGCAGTTCTTC.